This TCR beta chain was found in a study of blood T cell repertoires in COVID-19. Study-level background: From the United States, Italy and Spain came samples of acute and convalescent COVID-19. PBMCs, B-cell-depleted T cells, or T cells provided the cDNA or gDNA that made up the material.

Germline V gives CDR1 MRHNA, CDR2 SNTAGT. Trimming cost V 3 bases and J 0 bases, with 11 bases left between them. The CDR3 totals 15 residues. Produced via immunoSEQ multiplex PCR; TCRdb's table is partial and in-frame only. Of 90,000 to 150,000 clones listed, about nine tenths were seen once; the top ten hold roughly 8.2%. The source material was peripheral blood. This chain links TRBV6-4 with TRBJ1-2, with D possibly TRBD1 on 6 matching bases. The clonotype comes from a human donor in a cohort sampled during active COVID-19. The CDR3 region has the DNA TGTGCCAGCAGTGAGGGGGCAGGATCTAACTATGGCTACACCTTC. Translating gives CASSEGAGSNYGYTF.